One sample yielded the 31 T cell receptor beta chains listed below, sequenced in a study of shared clonotypes between healthy human individuals. The naive CD8 subset, CD45RO-negative cells positively selected for CCR7, excluded terminally differentiated effector memory CD45RA+ cells. Profiled with immunoSEQ multiplex PCR; TCRdb holds only in-frame clones, not every one. The data show roughly 770,000 clones, with around 96% seen just once and around 0.21% held by the top ten. What was sequenced was naive CD8+ T cells sorted from blood. The receptors stem from a man younger than 40 in good health.

This clone was observed once. J is TRBJ1-2 and V is TRBV9, with D possibly being TRBD1 (6 bases). Trimming took off 0 bases at V and 0 bases at J, with 15 bases between the two ends. The CDR3 has 17 residues. Germline CDR1 SGDLS, CDR2 YYNGEE. The CDR3 DNA sequence: TGTGCCAGCAGCGTAGCTTCGGGACAAGTAGCTAACTATGGCTACACCTTC. Its translation: CASSVASGQVANYGYTF.

This chain uses TRBV14 with TRBJ2-7; no clear D gene. Between the trimmed V and J ends, which lost 0 bases and 2 bases, there was a span of 14 bases. The germline CDR1 and CDR2 sequences are SGHDN and FVKESK. There are 16 residues in the CDR3. CDR3 in DNA: TGTGCCAGCAGCCAAGATGGTGAGACAAACCCCTACGAGCAGTACTTC. Translating gives CASSQDGETNPYEQYF.

The V gene is TRBV15, the J gene TRBJ2-7; D not certain. Germline lookup yields CDR1 LNHNV and CDR2 YYDKDF (reference sequence). Trimming shortened V by 1 base and J by 5 bases, and 9 bases separated the two germline ends. This CDR3 contains 13 residues. The CDR3 nucleotides read TGTGCCACCAGCAGAGGACTCCAGGACGAGCAGTACTTC. Its protein product is CATSRGLQDEQYF. Based on the CDR3 plus reference TRBV15 and TRBJ2-7, the full variable domain is DAMVIQNPRYQVTQFGKPVTLSCSQTLNHNVMYWYQQKSSQAPKLLFHYYDKDFNNEADTPDNFQSRRPNTSFCFLDIRSPGLGDTAMYLCATSRGLQDEQYFGPGTRLTVT.

The rearrangement joins TRBV7-3 to TRBJ1-1; D gene unclear. V shed 5 bases and J shed 6 bases, with 16 bases lying between them. This CDR3 is built from 14 residues. CDR1 SGHTA and CDR2 FQGTGA come from the germline V gene. DNA of the CDR3: TGTGCCAGCAGCGCCTCCGGGGAGGTGTCTGAAGCTTTCTTT. Its protein product is CASSASGEVSEAFF.

This sequence joins TRBV7-9 and TRBJ2-7, with 11 bases lining up with TRBD1. Looked up from germline, CDR1 is SEHNR and CDR2 is FQNEAQ (reference sequence). CDR3 size: 17 residues. The V and J ends lost 5 bases and 0 bases, in that order; junction bases with no gene match: 9. CDR3 loop: CASSDGQGADGSYEQYF. In DNA, the CDR3 is TGTGCCAGCAGCGACGGACAGGGGGCCGATGGCTCCTACGAGCAGTACTTC.

In its sample, this clone was seen once. This chain joins TRBV19 and TRBJ2-1; 8 bases map to TRBD2. The CDR3 covers 16 residues. Per germline, CDR1 LNHDA and CDR2 SQIVND (reference sequence). The V gene end was trimmed by 4 bases and the J gene end by 2 bases; junction bases not matched to a gene: 7. In DNA form, the CDR3 reads TGTGCCAGTAGTACCCCCACTAGCGGAACCTACAATGAGCAGTTCTTC. Translated, it gives CASSTPTSGTYNEQFF.

The genes are TRBV27 and TRBJ2-5; either TRBD1 or TRBD2 may fit D (6 bases each). The CDR3 consists of 16 residues. Trimming took off 7 bases at V and 4 bases at J, with 22 bases between the two ends. Germline CDR1 reads MNHEY; CDR2 reads SMNVEV (reference sequence). Here the CDR3 DNA reads TGTGCCAGCACTAAGGGCGTCGGGGGCACTTTAGAGACCCAGTACTTC. This sequence encodes CASTKGVGGTLETQYF.

This clone came up once. The genes are TRBV5-6 and TRBJ1-4; D call uncertain. CDR1 and CDR2 from the germline V gene are SGHDT and YYEEEE. This CDR3 contains 15 residues. V gave up 0 bases and J gave up 2 bases, with 8 bases separating them. The CDR3 loop is CASSLAVDTNEKLFF. The CDR3 bases are TGTGCCAGCAGCTTGGCCGTAGACACTAATGAAAAACTGTTTTTT. Filled out from reference TRBV5-6 and TRBJ1-4, the complete variable domain reads DAGVTQSPTHLIKTRGQQVTLRCSPKSGHDTVSWYQQALGQGPQFIFQYYEEEERQRGNFPDRFSGHQFPNYSSELNVNALLLGDSALYLCASSLAVDTNEKLFFGSGTQLSVL.

The chain couples TRBV7-6 to TRBJ1-4; a possible D gene is TRBD1 (5 bases). The CDR3 extends over 16 amino acids. The V end was cut by 2 bases, the J end by 5 bases, with 15 bases between. CDR1 and CDR2 (germline): SGHVS, FNYEAQ. The CDR3 spells CASSLRREGPNEKLFF. CDR3 sequence (DNA): TGTGCCAGCAGCTTAAGGAGGGAGGGACCAAATGAAAAACTGTTTTTT.

The chain is built from TRBV2 and TRBJ1-2, with a possible D match to TRBD1 (6 bases). Trimming removed 7 bases at V and 0 bases at J, with 12 bases between. This CDR3 is 14 amino acids long. CDR1 SNHLY and CDR2 FYNNEI come from the germline V gene. CDR3 loop: CASNSRDTNYGYTF. CDR3 nucleotide sequence: TGTGCCAGCAACTCCCGGGACACTAACTATGGCTACACCTTC.

V usage is TRBV6-5 and J usage is TRBJ1-1; no reliable D call. The CDR3 covers 10 residues. Germline values: CDR1 MNHEY, CDR2 SVGAGI. Trimming left V 10 bases short and J 11 bases short, with 14 bases between. CDR3 sequence (DNA): TGTGCCACCCTCTGGAATGGGGCTTTCTTT. This codes for CATLWNGAFF.

The chain carries TRBV7-9 and TRBJ2-2; 13 positions agree with TRBD2. There are 19 residues in the CDR3. Per the germline V gene, CDR1 is SEHNR and CDR2 is FQNEAQ (reference sequence). V was pared by 5 bases and J by 10 bases, with 19 bases of the junction left unmatched. The CDR3 loop reads CASSPPRTSGRKVVVELFF. The CDR3 DNA sequence: TGTGCCAGCAGCCCGCCACGGACTAGCGGGAGAAAGGTGGTCGTGGAGCTGTTTTTT.

Note on this clone: Other DNA sequences in the same sample also yield this CDR3. The genes are TRBV5-1 and TRBJ2-3; TRBD2 aligns across 9 bases. The CDR3 is 15 residues long. Per germline, CDR1 SGHRS and CDR2 YFSETQ. The V and J ends lost 4 bases and 0 bases, in that order; junction bases with no gene match: 3. The CDR3 DNA reads as TGCGCCAGCAGCCTAGCGGGGAGGAGCACAGATACGCAGTATTTT. It specifies CASSLAGRSTDTQYF.

This clone was detected once. The chain uses TRBV28 and TRBJ2-7, with 7 bases identical to TRBD1. The CDR3 loop spans 16 amino acids. Germline-derived CDR1 and CDR2 are MDHEN and SYDVKM. J lost 0 bases, V lost 6 bases, and 11 bases had no gene match. The CDR3 reads CASSGTGTVSSYEQYF. CDR3 in DNA: TGTGCCAGCAGCGGCACCGGGACAGTGTCCTCCTACGAGCAGTACTTC.

In its sample, this clone was seen once. The chain couples TRBV13 to TRBJ2-1; no reliable D call. The CDR3 runs to 13 residues. Germline CDR1 reads PRHDT; CDR2 reads FYEKMQ (reference sequence). With 6 bases removed from V and 7 bases from J, the gap between germline ends came to 13 bases. The CDR3 bases are TGTGCCAGCAGTTCTCTTTCGGCGAATGAGCAGTTCTTC. Its protein product is CASSSLSANEQFF.

The V and J genes are TRBV25-1 and TRBJ2-1, with 10 bases that match TRBD2. Trimming cost V 7 bases and J 4 bases; bases outside gene matches: 10. CDR3 length equals 16 residues. Germline V CDR1 and CDR2: MGHDK, SYGVNS. CDR3: CASTPGVLAGYNEQFF. The DNA of the CDR3 is TGTGCCAGCACCCCCGGGGTACTAGCGGGGTACAATGAGCAGTTCTTC. Full variable domain (rest looked up from reference TRBV25-1 and TRBJ2-1): EADIYQTPRYLVIGTGKKITLECSQTMGHDKMYWYQQDPGMELHLIHYSYGVNSTEKGDLSSESTVSRIRTEHFPLTLESARPSHTSQYLCASTPGVLAGYNEQFFGPGTRLTVL.

This chain connects TRBV13 to TRBJ2-3; 8 bases match TRBD1. V shed 5 bases, J shed 0 bases, and the junction held 7 bases outside the gene matches. Germline V gene sequence: CDR1 PRHDT, CDR2 FYEKMQ (reference sequence). The CDR3 spans 16 residues. The CDR3, as DNA: TGTGCCAGCAGCGTACACAGGGGGTCTAGCACAGATACGCAGTATTTT. This translates into CASSVHRGSSTDTQYF.

V gene TRBV27 combines with J gene TRBJ2-7; D ambiguous. CDR3 length equals 13 residues. With 4 bases removed from V and 11 bases from J, the gap between germline ends came to 18 bases. Per the germline V gene, CDR1 is MNHEY and CDR2 is SMNVEV (reference sequence). DNA of the CDR3: TGTGCCAGCAGTTCCAAAAATTGGGATTTGGAGTACTTC. This translates into CASSSKNWDLEYF.

The genes are TRBV25-1 and TRBJ2-7; 9 bases are shared with TRBD1. The V segment lost 4 bases and the J segment 3 bases; nucleotides outside the gene matches: 4. Germline V lookup: CDR1 MGHDK, CDR2 SYGVNS. This CDR3 region has 14 residues. CDR3 DNA sequence: TGTGCCAGCAGTGGGGGGACAGGGAACTACGAGCAGTACTTC. Protein: CASSGGTGNYEQYF.

V usage is TRBV7-3 and J usage is TRBJ2-5; no definite D call. The germline gives CDR1 SGHTA, CDR2 FQGTGA. V lost 5 bases and J 8 bases, leaving 18 bases between the germline ends. The CDR3 has 14 amino acids. Here the CDR3 DNA reads TGTGCCAGCAGCCTCGGTGGGGAAGGCCTTACCCAGTACTTC. Encoded protein: CASSLGGEGLTQYF. Together with reference TRBV7-3 and TRBJ2-5, the CDR3 gives the full variable domain: GAGVSQTPSNKVTEKGKYVELRCDPISGHTALYWYRQSLGQGPEFLIYFQGTGAADDSGLPNDRFFAVRPEGSVSTLKIQRTERGDSAVYLCASSLGGEGLTQYFGPGTRLLVL.

The chain is built from TRBV4-3 and TRBJ2-7; TRBD1 aligns across 8 bases. Germline V CDR1 and CDR2: LGHNA, YSLEER. With V trimmed by 1 base and J by 3 bases, 8 bases remained unmatched. This CDR3 has 16 amino acids. The CDR3 sequence is CASSQGDRGIGYEQYF. As DNA, the CDR3 is TGCGCCAGCAGCCAAGGAGACAGGGGAATTGGCTACGAGCAGTACTTC.

This clone was counted once. V usage is TRBV5-4 and J usage is TRBJ2-5; 10 bases fit TRBD1. This CDR3 contains 16 residues. Losses at the gene ends were 3 bases for V and 2 bases for J; bases not matched to a gene: 7. Germline V lookup: CDR1 SGHNT, CDR2 YYREEE (reference sequence). The CDR3 here is CASSSEDRGDQETQYF. For the CDR3, the DNA is TGTGCCAGCAGCTCCGAGGACAGGGGGGATCAAGAGACCCAGTACTTC.

This clone is a singleton in its sample. J is TRBJ2-7 and V is TRBV29-1; D possibly uses TRBD1 or TRBD2 (5 bases each). V lost 7 bases and J lost 3, with 13 bases in between. CDR1 SQVTM and CDR2 ANQGSEA come from the germline V gene. The CDR3 length is 12 residues. CDR3 loop: CSALGRDYEQYF. The DNA of the CDR3 is TGCAGCGCTTTGGGACGGGACTACGAGCAGTACTTC.

The rearrangement links TRBV5-5 to TRBJ2-1; tentatively, D is TRBD2 (5 bases). The germline V gene has CDR1 SGHKS and CDR2 YYEKEE (reference sequence). This CDR3 is 19 amino acids long. The V end lost 0 bases, the J end lost 5 bases, and 24 bases lay between the germline ends. The CDR3 spells CASSLAGGQSYVSDNEQFF. In DNA, the CDR3 is TGTGCCAGCAGCTTGGCTGGAGGCCAGTCCTATGTTAGCGACAATGAGCAGTTCTTC.

The chain is built from TRBV19 and TRBJ1-1, with 7 bases aligning to TRBD1. The CDR3 totals 13 residues. Germline V lookup: CDR1 LNHDA, CDR2 SQIVND (reference sequence). After removal of 11 bases from V and 0 bases from J, the junction contained 6 bases not matched to a gene. CDR3 amino acids: CAATRGVNTEAFF. The DNA for the CDR3 is TGTGCCGCAACCAGGGGGGTGAACACTGAAGCTTTCTTT.

The rearrangement links TRBV2 to TRBJ2-2, with D uncertain. Trimming removed 1 base at V and 7 bases at J, with 13 bases between. The CDR3 extends over 15 amino acids. The germline V gene has CDR1 SNHLY and CDR2 FYNNEI. The CDR3 sequence: CASSEGEPGGGELFF. The DNA of the CDR3 is TGTGCCAGCAGTGAAGGAGAGCCGGGTGGCGGGGAGCTGTTTTTT.

The rearrangement joins TRBV5-1 to TRBJ2-3, with 8 nucleotides matching TRBD1. The CDR3 totals 11 residues. The V gene end was trimmed by 5 bases and the J gene end by 11 bases; junction bases not matched to a gene: 4. The germline V gene has CDR1 SGHRS and CDR2 YFSETQ. CDR3 sequence (DNA): TGCGCCAGCAGTCCGGACAGGGAGCAGTATTTT. It codes for CASSPDREQYF.

As concerns this clone: Different DNA sequences within this sample yield the same CDR3. The chain recombines TRBV9 with TRBJ2-1, with TRBD2 matching 13 bases. After removal of 3 bases from V and 4 bases from J, the junction contained 1 base not matched to a gene. Germline CDR1 reads SGDLS; CDR2 reads YYNGEE. The CDR3 has 15 amino acids. CDR3 loop: CASSETSGRYNEQFF. The CDR3 DNA follows: TGTGCCAGCAGCGAGACTAGCGGGAGGTACAATGAGCAGTTCTTC.

The V and J genes are TRBV6-6 and TRBJ2-1; unclear D gene. V lost 6 bases, J lost 5 bases, and 17 bases lay in between. This CDR3 has 15 residues. The germline gives CDR1 MNHNY, CDR2 SVGAGI (reference sequence). CDR3 in amino acids: CASSLSREANNEQFF. CDR3 coding DNA: TGTGCCAGCAGCCTCTCGAGAGAAGCGAACAATGAGCAGTTCTTC.

The CDR3 sequence is CASSPAELSETQYF. The DNA for the CDR3 is TGTGCCAGCAGCCCCGCGGAGTTGTCAGAGACCCAGTACTTC. This rearrangement joins TRBV7-6 to TRBJ2-5; no clear D gene. Trimming took off 5 bases at V and 4 bases at J, with 14 bases between the two ends. CDR1 SGHVS and CDR2 FNYEAQ come from the germline V gene. The CDR3 runs 14 residues.

This chain joins TRBV5-1 and TRBJ2-1; 8 nucleotides agree with TRBD2. Looked up from germline, CDR1 is SGHRS and CDR2 is YFSETQ. J gave up 7 bases and V 4 bases, and 4 bases lay outside the gene matches. This CDR3 has 13 residues. The CDR3 nucleotides read TGCGCCAGCAGCGTGGGACTAGGGAATGAGCAGTTCTTC. This gives the protein CASSVGLGNEQFF.